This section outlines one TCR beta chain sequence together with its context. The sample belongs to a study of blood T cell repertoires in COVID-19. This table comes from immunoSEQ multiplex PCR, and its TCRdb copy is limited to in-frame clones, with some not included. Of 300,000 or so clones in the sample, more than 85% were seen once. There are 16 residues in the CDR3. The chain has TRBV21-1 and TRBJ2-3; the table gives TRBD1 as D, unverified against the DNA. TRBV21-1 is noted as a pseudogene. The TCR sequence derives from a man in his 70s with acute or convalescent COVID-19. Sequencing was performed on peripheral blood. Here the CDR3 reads CASSKAGQGIADTQYF. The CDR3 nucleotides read TGTGCCAGCAGCAAAGCGGGACAGGGCATCGCAGATACGCAGTATTTT.